What follows are 30 T cell receptor beta chains derived from one specimen sequenced in a study of blood T cell repertoires in COVID-19. The repertoire was sequenced with immunoSEQ multiplex PCR; TCRdb's copy has only in-frame clones and lacks some. Here the sample spans roughly 110,000 clones, 84% being singletons. Sequenced material: peripheral blood. The receptors shown here come from a woman aged 55-70 years with acute or convalescent COVID-19.

This clone was seen just once. V and J are TRBV2 and TRBJ1-1; no definite D call. V was trimmed by 1 base and J by 1 base, leaving 13 bases between them. The CDR3 is made up of 16 amino acids. The germline V gene has CDR1 SNHLY and CDR2 FYNNEI. This chain's CDR3 is CASSEGLRQENTEAFF. DNA for the CDR3: TGTGCCAGCAGTGAAGGTCTACGGCAGGAGAACACTGAAGCTTTCTTT.

This clone was counted once. The chain uses TRBV5-1 and TRBJ1-1, with 9 bases lining up with TRBD1. The CDR3 totals 15 residues. Germline lookup yields CDR1 SGHRS and CDR2 YFSETQ. V shed 4 bases and J 0 bases; nucleotides not matched to a gene: 4. CDR3 DNA sequence: TGCGCCAGCAGCAGGGGGACAGGGCTGAACACTGAAGCTTTCTTT. It yields the protein CASSRGTGLNTEAFF. The complete variable domain, with remaining parts taken from reference TRBV5-1 and TRBJ1-1, reads KAGVTQTPRYLIKTRGQQVTLSCSPISGHRSVSWYQQTPGQGLQFLFEYFSETQRNKGNFPGRFSGRQFSNSRSEMNVSTLELGDSALYLCASSRGTGLNTEAFFGQGTRLTVV.

The genes are TRBV3-1 (or the pseudogene TRBV3-2) and TRBJ1-2, with a possible D match to TRBD1 (5 bases). Germline-derived CDR1 and CDR2 are LGHDT and YNNKEL (reference sequence). CDR3 size: 13 residues. The V and J ends lost 1 base and 7 bases respectively, with 10 bases between them. CDR3 nucleotide sequence: TGTGCCAGCAGCCAAGGAATGGGGCTTGGCTACACCTTC. Amino acid sequence: CASSQGMGLGYTF.

The genes are TRBV30 and TRBJ2-7; the match to TRBD1 covers 9 bases. The CDR3 contains 14 residues. Germline-derived CDR1 and CDR2 are GTSNPN and SVGIG (reference sequence). The junction had 5 bases not matched to a gene; V was cut back by 2 bases and J by 3 bases. This CDR3 is CAWSIGTGIYEQYF. The CDR3 DNA reads as TGTGCCTGGAGTATTGGGACAGGGATCTACGAGCAGTACTTC. The whole variable domain, filled in from reference TRBV30 and TRBJ2-7, reads SQTIHQWPATLVQPVGSPLSLECTVEGTSNPNLYWYRQAAGRGLQLLFYSVGIGQISSEVPQNLSASRPQDRQFILSSKKLLLSDSGFYLCAWSIGTGIYEQYFGPGTRLTVT.

The J gene is TRBJ1-1, the V gene TRBV6-4; tentatively, D is TRBD1 (6 bases). This CDR3 is 14 amino acids long. The V end lost 6 bases, the J end lost 3 bases, and 14 bases lay between the germline ends. Germline lookup yields CDR1 MRHNA and CDR2 SNTAGT. CDR3 protein: CASRETGRDTEAFF. The CDR3 nucleotides read TGTGCCAGCAGAGAGACAGGTCGAGACACTGAAGCTTTCTTT.

The chain joins TRBV6-5 to TRBJ2-1; 9 bases match TRBD2. This CDR3 region has 16 residues. CDR1 and CDR2 from the germline V gene are MNHEY and SVGAGI. The V segment lost 2 bases and the J segment 8 bases; nucleotides outside the gene matches: 10. This chain's CDR3 is CASSYLAGLGSDEQFF. In DNA form, the CDR3 reads TGTGCCAGCAGTTACCTAGCGGGATTGGGTAGCGATGAGCAGTTCTTC.

The gene calls are TRBV5-1 and TRBJ1-2, with TRBD1 identical over 8 bases. J lost 4 bases, V lost 0 bases, and 11 bases had no gene match. CDR3 length: 17 residues. Germline V gene lookup returns CDR1 SGHRS and CDR2 YFSETQ. The CDR3 bases are TGCGCCAGCAGCTTGGACCCTTCAGGGGGCGCGGGCTATGGCTACACCTTC. This encodes CASSLDPSGGAGYGYTF. The variable domain in full, completed from reference TRBV5-1 and TRBJ1-2, reads KAGVTQTPRYLIKTRGQQVTLSCSPISGHRSVSWYQQTPGQGLQFLFEYFSETQRNKGNFPGRFSGRQFSNSRSEMNVSTLELGDSALYLCASSLDPSGGAGYGYTFGSGTRLTVV.

V gene TRBV2 combines with J gene TRBJ2-6; 7 bases are shared with TRBD1. CDR1 is SNHLY, CDR2 FYNNEI, per germline. The CDR3 loop spans 16 amino acids. Losses at the gene ends were 4 bases for V and 0 bases for J; bases not matched to a gene: 3. The CDR3 region is CASSASGGSGANVLTF. DNA of the CDR3: TGTGCCAGCAGTGCGTCAGGGGGCTCTGGGGCCAACGTCCTGACTTTC.

The chain links TRBV6-6 to TRBJ2-2; D may be TRBD1 (6 bases). CDR3 length: 16 residues. Trimming took off 2 bases at V and 4 bases at J, with 14 bases between the two ends. Per the germline V gene, CDR1 is MNHNY and CDR2 is SVGAGI (reference sequence). The CDR3: CASSYPTGPGTGELFF. The CDR3, as DNA: TGTGCCAGCAGTTACCCCACAGGGCCGGGCACCGGGGAGCTGTTTTTT.

The table lists this clone with a few counts. A much larger clone differs from this one at a single base, so this may be a read error. Other DNA variants within this sample encode the same CDR3. The chain combines TRBV7-9 with TRBJ2-7; the D gene is possibly TRBD1 (5 bases). Germline V gene lookup returns CDR1 SEHNR and CDR2 FQNEAQ (reference sequence). With 0 bases removed from V and 3 bases from J, the gap between germline ends came to 9 bases. The CDR3 sequence is 14 residues long. For the CDR3, the DNA is TGTGCCAGCAGCTTAGCAGGGGTTGACTACGAGCAGTACTTC. Protein: CASSLAGVDYEQYF. Supplemented by reference TRBV7-9 and TRBJ2-7, the full variable domain reads DTGVSQNPRHKITKRGQNVTFRCDPISEHNRLYWYRQTLGQGPEFLTYFQNEAQLEKSRLLSDRFSAERPKGSFSTLEIQRTEQGDSAMYLCASSLAGVDYEQYFGPGTRLTVT.

This chain connects TRBV10-2 to TRBJ1-1; possibly TRBD1 for D (5 bases). This CDR3 has 15 amino acids. The V gene lost 0 bases and the J gene lost 0 bases, with 8 bases spanning the gap. Germline assignment: CDR1 WSHSY and CDR2 SAAADI. The CDR3 DNA sequence: TGCGCCAGCAGTGAGTCCTGGGGCCTGAACACTGAAGCTTTCTTT. It encodes CASSESWGLNTEAFF.

The V call is TRBV5-1, the J call TRBJ1-5, with 10 bases lining up with TRBD1. The V segment lost 4 bases and the J segment 1 base; nucleotides outside the gene matches: 5. The CDR3 length is 16 residues. Looked up from germline, CDR1 is SGHRS and CDR2 is YFSETQ. The CDR3 DNA is TGCGCCAGCAGCCCGGCGACAGGGGGCAGCAATCAGCCCCAGCATTTT. Translating it yields CASSPATGGSNQPQHF.

DNA for the CDR3: TGTGCCAGCAGTTTTGCTAGCGTGTACCAAGAGACCCAGTACTTC. Protein product: CASSFASVYQETQYF. This rearrangement joins TRBV27 to TRBJ2-5; D might be TRBD2 (6 bases). Deletions cut 3 bases from V and 0 bases from J, with 11 bases between. Per the germline V gene, CDR1 is MNHEY and CDR2 is SMNVEV (reference sequence). This CDR3 is 15 amino acids long.

The chain has TRBV6-5 and TRBJ2-3; D unresolved. V shed 6 bases and J shed 5 bases, with 6 bases lying between them. The CDR3 covers 11 residues. Germline-derived CDR1 and CDR2 are MNHEY and SVGAGI. CDR3 region: CASRRRDTQYF. DNA for the CDR3: TGTGCCAGCAGGCGGCGAGATACGCAGTATTTT.

V is TRBV19 and J is TRBJ2-3; possible D gene TRBD2, 6 bases. CDR3 length: 15 amino acids. Germline V gives CDR1 LNHDA, CDR2 SQIVND (reference sequence). V lost 9 bases to trimming and J lost 2 bases, with 18 bases between them. CDR3 protein: CASRSRGKSTDTQYF. CDR3 sequence (DNA): TGTGCCAGCCGTAGTCGCGGGAAATCCACAGATACGCAGTATTTT.

In nucleotides, the CDR3 is TGCGCCAGCAGCCCCGGACCAGCGGGGGGGCAAAATGAGCAGTTCTTC. As protein: CASSPGPAGGQNEQFF. The gene calls are TRBV5-1 and TRBJ2-1, with 10 bases matching TRBD2. Germline-derived CDR1 and CDR2 are SGHRS and YFSETQ. The CDR3 runs 16 residues. V lost 4 bases and J lost 7; bases outside the gene matches: 11.

The chain couples TRBV11-1 to TRBJ2-1; weak D call: TRBD2 (5 bases). V dropped 2 bases and J dropped 11 bases, with 13 bases sitting between them. This CDR3 has 13 amino acids. Germline V lookup: CDR1 SGHAT, CDR2 FQDESV (reference sequence). CDR3: CASSLSGTGKQFF. The CDR3 DNA follows: TGTGCCAGCAGCTTATCAGGTACGGGGAAGCAGTTCTTC. Full variable domain (missing parts from reference TRBV11-1 and TRBJ2-1): EAEVAQSPRYKITEKSQAVAFWCDPISGHATLYWYRQILGQGPELLVQFQDESVVDDSQLPKDRFSAERLKGVDSTLKIQPAELGDSAMYLCASSLSGTGKQFFGPGTRLTVL.

This chain joins TRBV11-3 and TRBJ2-5, with 7 nucleotides matching TRBD1. Germline trimming cut 5 bases from V and 5 bases from J; bases unmatched to any gene: 5. The length of the CDR3 is 13 residues. In germline, CDR1 is SGHNT, CDR2 YENEEA. In nucleotides, the CDR3 is TGTGCCAGCAGCCGGGACAGTTGGGAGACCCAGTACTTC. Translating gives CASSRDSWETQYF.

The J gene is TRBJ2-7, the V gene TRBV2, with a tentative D call TRBD1 (5 bases). Germline V lookup: CDR1 SNHLY, CDR2 FYNNEI. The V end was cut by 3 bases, the J end by 2 bases, with 8 bases between. The CDR3 runs 13 residues. The CDR3 spells CASSEGQTYEQYF. The CDR3 region has the DNA TGTGCCAGCAGTGAGGGGCAAACCTACGAGCAGTACTTC.

The gene calls are TRBV28 and TRBJ2-1; TRBD1 aligns across 10 bases. CDR3 length: 15 amino acids. The V gene end was trimmed by 2 bases and the J gene end by 4 bases; junction bases not matched to a gene: 2. Germline V CDR1 and CDR2: MDHEN, SYDVKM. In DNA, the CDR3 is TGTGCCAGCAGTTTACGGGGACAGGGGTACAATGAGCAGTTCTTC. Translating gives CASSLRGQGYNEQFF.

The chain employs TRBV6-6 and TRBJ1-5, with 8 bases lining up with TRBD1. The CDR3 contains 14 residues. V shed 6 bases, J shed 7 bases, and the junction held 8 bases outside the gene matches. Per the germline V gene, CDR1 is MNHNY and CDR2 is SVGAGI (reference sequence). The chain's CDR3 is CASSGQGVGQPQHF. The CDR3 DNA follows: TGTGCCAGCAGCGGACAGGGAGTGGGACAGCCCCAGCATTTT.

This chain joins TRBV30 and TRBJ2-1; a weak D match, TRBD2 (5 bases). The germline V gene has CDR1 GTSNPN and CDR2 SVGIG (reference sequence). The CDR3 extends over 12 amino acids. Trimming removed 0 bases from V and 10 bases from J, with 10 bases in between. The CDR3 coding sequence is TGTGCCTGGAGTGTGGGTGAGGGCGAGCAGTTCTTC. Translated, it gives CAWSVGEGEQFF.

The chain joins TRBV19 to TRBJ2-2, with TRBD2 as a possible D gene (5 bases). There are 14 residues in the CDR3. Trimming shortened V by 6 bases and J by 4 bases, and 12 bases separated the two germline ends. Germline CDR1 is LNHDA and CDR2 is SQIVND (reference sequence). As DNA, the CDR3 is TGTGCCAGTAGGGGGAGTCGGGGCACCGGGGAGCTGTTTTTT. This codes for CASRGSRGTGELFF.

This rearrangement joins TRBV5-1 to TRBJ2-1, with 9 bases lining up with TRBD2. V lost 4 bases and J lost 3; bases outside the gene matches: 11. The CDR3 has 17 residues. Germline CDR1 reads SGHRS; CDR2 reads YFSETQ. CDR3 sequence reads: CASSPREAGGLYNEQFF. The CDR3 DNA reads TGCGCCAGCAGCCCCAGGGAAGCGGGGGGACTCTACAATGAGCAGTTCTTC.

V usage is TRBV10-3 and J usage is TRBJ2-7; tentatively, D is TRBD2 (5 bases). The CDR3 is made up of 13 amino acids. Germline CDR1 reads ENHRY; CDR2 reads SYGVKD. Trimming removed 6 bases from V and 0 bases from J, with 9 bases in between. In nucleotides, the CDR3 is TGTGCCATCAGGCGGGCGAGCTCCTACGAGCAGTACTTC. Its translation: CAIRRASSYEQYF.

The V gene is TRBV7-9, the J gene TRBJ1-4; a weak D match, TRBD1 (6 bases). CDR3 length equals 14 residues. V was pared by 5 bases and J by 6 bases, with 13 bases between. Per the germline V gene, CDR1 is SEHNR and CDR2 is FQNEAQ (reference sequence). CDR3 DNA: TGTGCCAGCAGCCAAACACGGACAGATGAAAAACTGTTTTTT. Its protein product is CASSQTRTDEKLFF. Looking up the rest from reference TRBV7-9 and TRBJ1-4 gives the full variable domain: DTGVSQNPRHKITKRGQNVTFRCDPISEHNRLYWYRQTLGQGPEFLTYFQNEAQLEKSRLLSDRFSAERPKGSFSTLEIQRTEQGDSAMYLCASSQTRTDEKLFFGSGTQLSVL.

The CDR3 coding sequence is TGTGCCAGCAGCTTGGAAGACCGACAGTATGGCTACACCTTC. It yields the protein CASSLEDRQYGYTF. This sequence joins TRBV5-5 and TRBJ1-2, with D perhaps TRBD1 (5 bases). Looked up from germline, CDR1 is SGHKS and CDR2 is YYEKEE (reference sequence). The V end lost 0 bases, the J end lost 5 bases, and 11 bases lay between the germline ends. CDR3 length equals 14 residues.

This rearrangement joins TRBV7-6 to TRBJ1-3; the match to TRBD1 covers 7 bases. Germline-derived CDR1 and CDR2 are SGHVS and FNYEAQ. J was trimmed by 0 bases and V by 2 bases; bases with no gene match: 13. There are 19 residues in the CDR3. CDR3 DNA: TGTGCCAGCAGCTTACTTGAAGGGGGCTACCTTAACTCTGGAAACACCATATATTTT. As protein: CASSLLEGGYLNSGNTIYF.

This chain links TRBV30 with TRBJ1-1; a weak D match, TRBD1 (6 bases). Germline values: CDR1 GTSNPN, CDR2 SVGIG (reference sequence). V lost 0 bases and J lost 3, with 17 bases in between. The CDR3 sequence is 16 residues long. CDR3 region: CAWSVRSRAGDTEAFF. For the CDR3, the DNA is TGTGCCTGGAGTGTACGGTCACGTGCAGGGGACACTGAAGCTTTCTTT.

In its sample, this clone was seen once. The chain employs TRBV3-1 (or the pseudogene TRBV3-2) and TRBJ1-1; TRBD1 is a possible D gene (5 bases). V was pared by 3 bases and J by 3 bases, with 11 bases between. Per the germline V gene, CDR1 is LGHDT and CDR2 is YNNKEL (reference sequence). The CDR3 covers 14 residues. The CDR3: CASSQRGGDTEAFF. In nucleotides, the CDR3 is TGTGCCAGCAGCCAGAGAGGAGGGGACACTGAAGCTTTCTTT.